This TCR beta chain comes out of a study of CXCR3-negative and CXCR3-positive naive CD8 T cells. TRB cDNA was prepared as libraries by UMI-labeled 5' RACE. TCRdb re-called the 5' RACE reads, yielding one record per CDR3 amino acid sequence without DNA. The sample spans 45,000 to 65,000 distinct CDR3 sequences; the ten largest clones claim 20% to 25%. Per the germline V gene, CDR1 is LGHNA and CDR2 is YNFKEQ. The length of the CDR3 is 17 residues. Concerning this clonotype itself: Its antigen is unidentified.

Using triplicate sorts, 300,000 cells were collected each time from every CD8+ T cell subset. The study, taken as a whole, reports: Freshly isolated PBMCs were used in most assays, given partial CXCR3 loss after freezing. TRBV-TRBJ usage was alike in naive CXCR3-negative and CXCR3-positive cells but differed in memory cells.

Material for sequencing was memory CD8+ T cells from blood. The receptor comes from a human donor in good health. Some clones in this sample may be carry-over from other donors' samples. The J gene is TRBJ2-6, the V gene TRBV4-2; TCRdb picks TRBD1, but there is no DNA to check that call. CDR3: CASSQGDSRTGANVLTF.